This TCR beta chain is from a study of tumor and adjacent non-tumor tissue in lung cancer. Background on the study: The patients, roughly 9 men and a handful of women, were about 31 to 76 with stage I to III disease.

RNA was extracted from bulk tissue without any cell sorting. The library came from three nested PCR rounds adapted from ARM-PCR protocols. MiXCR, run by TCRdb on the multiplex PCR reads, gives a single entry per CDR3 protein. Of 55,000 to 75,000 distinct CDR3 sequences in the sample, 50% to 60% were seen once. This clonotype appeared once. This may be a read error, as it is one base from a much larger clone. With V trimmed by 6 bases and J by 6 bases, 8 bases remained unmatched. The germline gives CDR1 ENHRY, CDR2 SYGVKD. The CDR3 runs 14 residues. The chain couples TRBV10-3 to TRBJ2-7; TRBD1 matches at 10 bases. The sample was lung tumor tissue. This TCR came from a man aged 45-60 years with non-small cell lung cancer. CDR3 coding DNA: TGTGCCATCAGCGAGAGACAGGGGGCCTGCGAGCAGTACTTC. Residues: CAISERQGACEQYF.